Below, 17 T cell receptor beta chains from the same sample are listed, as sequenced in a study of blood T cell repertoires in COVID-19. Produced via immunoSEQ multiplex PCR; TCRdb's table is partial and in-frame only. The sample has approximately 260,000 clones; 80% to 90% are singletons. Material for sequencing was peripheral blood. The source is a woman aged 65 to 85 with acute or convalescent COVID-19.

The rearrangement links TRBV9 to TRBJ1-1; D is undetermined. This CDR3 is built from 14 residues. V lost 5 bases and J lost 4, with 15 bases in between. Germline V lookup: CDR1 SGDLS, CDR2 YYNGEE. This CDR3 reads CASSYNTLSTEAFF. The DNA for the CDR3 is TGTGCCAGCAGTTATAATACACTATCCACTGAAGCTTTCTTT. The variable domain in full, with the rest retrieved from reference TRBV9 and TRBJ1-1, is DSGVTQTPKHLITATGQRVTLRCSPRSGDLSVYWYQQSLDQGLQFLIQYYNGEERAKGNILERFSAQQFPDLHSELNLSSLELGDSALYFCASSYNTLSTEAFFGQGTRLTVV.

The chain carries TRBV6-4 and TRBJ1-2, with D possibly TRBD1 on 6 matching bases. The CDR3 extends over 15 amino acids. V was trimmed by 6 bases and J by 6 bases, leaving 20 bases between them. The V gene's germline CDR1 is MRHNA and CDR2 SNTAGT. As DNA, the CDR3 is TGTGCCAGCAGCCGCACAGGGTCGGGGACGGATGGCTACACCTTC. Translation: CASSRTGSGTDGYTF.

The chain is built from TRBV10-3 and TRBJ1-6; D uncertain. Trimming cost V 0 bases and J 8 bases, with 14 bases left between them. CDR1 and CDR2 (germline): ENHRY, SYGVKD. This CDR3 spans 16 amino acids. CDR3 loop: CAISESTGKSDSPLHF. CDR3 coding DNA: TGTGCCATCAGTGAGTCGACGGGAAAATCGGATTCACCCCTCCACTTT.

V and J are TRBV2 and TRBJ2-2; D is perhaps TRBD2 (5 bases). CDR1 SNHLY and CDR2 FYNNEI come from the germline V gene. V shed 7 bases and J shed 2 bases, with 11 bases lying between them. The CDR3 is 14 amino acids. The CDR3: CASTSGKNTGELFF. The DNA of the CDR3 is TGTGCCAGCACGAGCGGTAAAAACACCGGGGAGCTGTTTTTT.

This chain links TRBV6-1 with TRBJ1-2; D may be TRBD1 (6 bases). V was pared by 3 bases and J by 5 bases, with 10 bases between. CDR1 and CDR2 from the germline V gene are MNHNS and SASEGT. The CDR3 is made up of 13 amino acids. CDR3 coding DNA: TGTGCCAGCAGTGACCGACAGGTTTATGGCTACACCTTC. Protein product: CASSDRQVYGYTF.

This chain links TRBV30 with TRBJ2-7, with TRBD1 matching over 12 bases. Germline V gene data show CDR1 as GTSNPN and CDR2 as SVGIG (reference sequence). This CDR3 is 13 amino acids long. V shed 3 bases, J shed 7 bases, and the junction held 4 bases outside the gene matches. CDR3 amino acids: CAWSRDRGREQYF. DNA for the CDR3: TGTGCCTGGAGCCGGGACAGGGGGCGGGAGCAGTACTTC.

The gene calls are TRBV27 and TRBJ2-7, with TRBD1 matching 10 bases. Germline V gene data show CDR1 as MNHEY and CDR2 as SMNVEV (reference sequence). This CDR3 spans 15 amino acids. Trimming cost V 6 bases and J 5 bases; bases outside gene matches: 10. The CDR3 loop reads CASRPFRDRGNEQYF. As DNA, the CDR3 is TGTGCCAGCAGACCATTCCGGGACAGGGGAAACGAGCAGTACTTC.

In this sample, this clone turned up once. The chain combines TRBV5-1 with TRBJ2-2; 7 bases agree with TRBD1. The CDR3 contains 14 residues. CDR1 and CDR2 (germline): SGHRS, YFSETQ. J lost 5 bases, V lost 4 bases, and 5 bases had no gene match. The CDR3 DNA reads TGCGCCAGCAGCACGGACAGGCCTACCGGGGAGCTGTTTTTT. Its protein is CASSTDRPTGELFF.

The sample holds a few counts of this clone. The chain is built from TRBV3-1 (or the pseudogene TRBV3-2) and TRBJ1-1; 9 bases agree with TRBD1. The germline V gene has CDR1 LGHDT and CDR2 YNNKEL (reference sequence). This CDR3 is built from 11 residues. V shed 6 bases, J shed 11 bases, and the junction held 4 bases outside the gene matches. The CDR3 sequence is CASRKQGAAFF. The CDR3 region has the DNA TGTGCCAGCAGAAAACAGGGGGCGGCTTTCTTT.

This chain connects TRBV5-1 to TRBJ2-7, with D possibly matching TRBD1 (5 bases). CDR1 is SGHRS and CDR2 is YFSETQ in the germline V gene. The CDR3 extends over 13 amino acids. V shed 2 bases and J shed 5 bases, with 11 bases lying between them. The chain's CDR3 is CASSFQDSHEQYF. For the CDR3, the DNA is TGCGCCAGCAGCTTCCAAGACAGCCACGAGCAGTACTTC.

The V gene is TRBV7-8, the J gene TRBJ1-2; tentative D call: TRBD1 (5 bases). The CDR3 is 17 residues long. Trimming removed 1 base from V and 7 bases from J, with 22 bases in between. The germline V gene encodes CDR1 SGHVS and CDR2 FQNEAQ. For the CDR3, the DNA is TGTGCCAGCAGCTTAGAGGGGACGGGGGTGTTGGATGGTGGCTACACCTTC. As protein: CASSLEGTGVLDGGYTF.

This clone appeared once. The CDR3 sequence is CASSLGTGIYGYTF. The CDR3 DNA reads TGTGCCAGTAGTCTCGGGACAGGAATCTATGGCTACACCTTC. The genes are TRBV19 and TRBJ1-2, with TRBD1 matching over 8 bases. CDR1 LNHDA and CDR2 SQIVND come from the germline V gene (reference sequence). This CDR3 has 14 residues. J was trimmed by 4 bases and V by 5 bases; bases with no gene match: 6.

The chain links TRBV5-1 to TRBJ1-1, with D uncertain. V lost 1 base and J lost 2, with 9 bases in between. The V gene's germline CDR1 is SGHRS and CDR2 YFSETQ. This CDR3 region has 14 residues. CDR3 coding DNA: TGCGCCAGCAGCTTGTCGGTCCTTAACACTGAAGCTTTCTTT. It is translated as CASSLSVLNTEAFF.

The chain is built from TRBV2 and TRBJ1-1; TRBD1 is a possible D gene (5 bases). The V end was cut by 0 bases, the J end by 1 base, with 15 bases between. There are 17 residues in the CDR3. Germline V gene sequence: CDR1 SNHLY, CDR2 FYNNEI. CDR3 DNA: TGTGCCAGCAGTGAAGCGCCCCCGGGCAGGGCGAACACTGAAGCTTTCTTT. It specifies CASSEAPPGRANTEAFF.

V gene TRBV5-5 combines with J gene TRBJ2-2; D may be TRBD1 (6 bases). V lost 0 bases to trimming and J lost 6 bases, with 9 bases between them. CDR3 length equals 14 residues. The germline V gene encodes CDR1 SGHKS and CDR2 YYEKEE (reference sequence). The CDR3 region is CASSLGTGSGELFF. The CDR3 DNA is TGTGCCAGCAGCTTGGGAACAGGGTCCGGGGAGCTGTTTTTT.

This chain links TRBV6-6 with TRBJ1-1; D possibly corresponds to TRBD1 (6 bases). This CDR3 contains 14 residues. CDR1 MNHNY and CDR2 SVGAGI come from the germline V gene (reference sequence). V was clipped by 7 bases and J by 3 bases, with 15 bases between them. The DNA for the CDR3 is TGTGCCAGCACCGATGCACAGGGCCACACTGAAGCTTTCTTT. Translated, it gives CASTDAQGHTEAFF.

This chain uses TRBV5-4 with TRBJ2-2, with D uncertain. The ends were cut back, 2 bases at V and 0 bases at J, with 5 bases in the middle. This CDR3 is 14 amino acids long. Germline CDR1 and CDR2: SGHNT and YYREEE (reference sequence). The CDR3 is CASSFRSNTGELFF. CDR3 sequence (DNA): TGTGCCAGCAGCTTCAGGTCGAACACCGGGGAGCTGTTTTTT.